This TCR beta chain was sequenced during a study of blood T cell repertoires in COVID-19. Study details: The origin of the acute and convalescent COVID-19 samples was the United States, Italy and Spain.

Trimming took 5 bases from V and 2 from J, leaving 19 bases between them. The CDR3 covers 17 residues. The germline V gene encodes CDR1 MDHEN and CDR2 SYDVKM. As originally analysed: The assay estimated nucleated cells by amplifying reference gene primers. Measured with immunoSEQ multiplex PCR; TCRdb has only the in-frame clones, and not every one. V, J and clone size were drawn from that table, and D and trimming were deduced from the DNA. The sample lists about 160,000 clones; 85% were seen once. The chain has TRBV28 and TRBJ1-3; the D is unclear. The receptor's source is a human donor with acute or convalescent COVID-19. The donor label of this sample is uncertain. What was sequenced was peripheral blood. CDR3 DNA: TGTGCCAGCAGTGGCCGGGTCGGGGTAACGCCTGGAAACACCATATATTTT. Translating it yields CASSGRVGVTPGNTIYF.